These 5 T cell receptor beta chains originate from one sample sequenced in a study of sequential checkpoint blockade in melanoma (dated by TCRdb to between 2018 and 2021). The protocol used for the library was the immunoSEQ multiplex PCR assay. TCRdb took this table from immuneACCESS and kept in-frame rearrangements with V and J called. Such tables lack part of the clones; where checked against another copy, unresolved V genes explain under half of the gap, and the rest is unexplained. The sample contains tens of thousands of clones, 86% of them found a single time. The ten largest make up approximately 12% of the sample. The treatment or condition label of this sample denotes: randomized to nivolumab then ipilimumab (arm A) or the reverse (arm B). Sequenced material: CD8+ T cells sorted from blood (inferred from file names), taken from a patient given nivolumab and ipilimumab in sequence. The origin of the receptors is a human donor with melanoma.

The gene calls are TRBV13 and TRBJ1-1, with 8 bases matching TRBD1. Germline values: CDR1 PRHDT, CDR2 FYEKMQ (reference sequence). This CDR3 spans 14 amino acids. V shed 10 bases and J 0 bases; nucleotides not matched to a gene: 7. The CDR3 spells CATGQGSMNTEAFF. The CDR3 nucleotides read TGTGCCACCGGACAGGGTTCCATGAACACTGAAGCTTTCTTT.

The chain combines TRBV27 with TRBJ1-5; 7 positions match TRBD1. Germline CDR1 is MNHEY and CDR2 is SMNVEV (reference sequence). After removal of 6 bases from V and 3 bases from J, the junction contained 5 bases not matched to a gene. The CDR3 length is 14 residues. The CDR3 DNA is TGTGCCAGCAGCCCCGGGACAGTCAATCAGCCCCAGCATTTT. Translated: CASSPGTVNQPQHF.

The J gene is TRBJ2-7, the V gene TRBV28; D ambiguous. The V gene lost 2 bases and the J gene lost 4 bases, with 9 bases spanning the gap. The CDR3 covers 13 residues. The germline V gene has CDR1 MDHEN and CDR2 SYDVKM. CDR3 sequence: CASSLDWQYEQYF. DNA of the CDR3: TGTGCCAGCAGTTTAGACTGGCAGTACGAGCAGTACTTC.

This clone occurred a few times. The chain combines TRBV5-4 with TRBJ2-1; D is unresolved. Germline-derived CDR1 and CDR2 are SGHNT and YYREEE (reference sequence). V shed 6 bases and J shed 4 bases, with 8 bases lying between them. The CDR3 is made up of 12 amino acids. In nucleotides, the CDR3 is TGTGCCAGCACCACCGGGTACAATGAGCAGTTCTTC. This sequence encodes CASTTGYNEQFF.

This rearrangement joins TRBV29-1 to TRBJ2-1, with 9 bases identical to TRBD2. The CDR3 contains 13 residues. Germline lookup yields CDR1 SQVTM and CDR2 ANQGSEA. Germline trimming cut 7 bases from V and 1 base from J; bases unmatched to any gene: 2. The CDR3 here is CSAAGGSYNEQFF. CDR3 coding DNA: TGCAGCGCAGCGGGAGGTTCCTACAATGAGCAGTTCTTC.